This T cell receptor beta chain was captured by sequencing in a study of CD8 T cells in Susac syndrome. Reverse transcription of roughly 0.5 to 1 ug RNA was carried out with random hexamers. TCR beta CDR3 was amplified by immunoSEQ multiplex PCR. This amplification extended across 54 Vbeta and 13 Jbeta segments. TCRdb analysed the immunoSEQ multiplex PCR reads with MiXCR anew, one entry per CDR3 protein. The table includes about 200,000 distinct CDR3 sequences, 90% to 95% detected once. Notes on the study in general: Acknowledgment was made by the study that its TCR sequencing and HLA analysis involved a relatively small number of individuals.

From blood CD8+ and CD4+ T cells, TCR beta sequences were generated. The CD8+ and CD4+ T cells were isolated magnetically using a negative isolation approach, whereas the TEMRA cells were enriched by FACS. Turning to this clonotype: Its antigen is undetermined.

J gave up 1 base and V 7 bases, and 7 bases lay outside the gene matches. Germline V gene lookup returns CDR1 SGHDT and CDR2 YYEEEE. This CDR3 spans 14 amino acids. The sequence derives from a human donor with multiple sclerosis. The gene calls are TRBV5-6 and TRBJ1-1; 7 bases map to TRBD1. The specimen sequenced was CD4+ T cells from PBMCs. CDR3 sequence (DNA): TGTGCCAGCCGAAATCGACAGGGGAACACTGAAGCTTTCTTT. It is translated as CASRNRQGNTEAFF.